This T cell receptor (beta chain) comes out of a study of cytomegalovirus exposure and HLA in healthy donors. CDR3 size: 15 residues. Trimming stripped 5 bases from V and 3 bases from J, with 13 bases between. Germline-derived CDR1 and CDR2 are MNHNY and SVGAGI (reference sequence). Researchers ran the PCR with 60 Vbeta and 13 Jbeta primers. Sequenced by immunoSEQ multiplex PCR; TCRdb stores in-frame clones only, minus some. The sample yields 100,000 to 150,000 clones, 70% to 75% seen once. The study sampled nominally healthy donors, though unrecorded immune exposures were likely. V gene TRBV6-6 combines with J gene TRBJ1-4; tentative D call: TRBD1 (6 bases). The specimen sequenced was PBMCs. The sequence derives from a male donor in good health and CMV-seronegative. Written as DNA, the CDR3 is TGTGCCAGCAGTGGTCAAGGGGGTGCTAATGAAAAACTGTTTTTT. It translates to CASSGQGGANEKLFF.